This T cell receptor beta chain was observed in a study of T-cell memory formation after mild COVID-19. Points from the study as a whole: Contracting clones, day 15 to 85, had balanced CD4/CD8, and later expanders favored CD4+. Contracting CD4+ clones sat mainly in CM and EM; CD8+ in EMRA.

This clonotype showed up just a few times. Its antigen remains unidentified. Germline CDR1 MGHDK, CDR2 SYGVNS. CDR3 length equals 15 residues. The trim removed 5 bases at V and 0 bases at J, leaving 2 bases unmatched. From the 5' RACE reads, TCRdb called clonotypes with MiXCR, one entry per CDR3 protein. The repertoire holds about 110,000 distinct CDR3 sequences, with 15% to 20% as singletons. Sequences were obtained from PBMCs or a T cell subset sorted from them (not recorded which). The origin of this receptor is a man between 18 and 29 years old who had mild COVID-19 (a few samples of this study predate the infection). Cell type and time point are not known. The rearrangement uses TRBV25-1 and TRBJ2-2; 8 positions agree with TRBD1. The CDR3 region is CASSRGQANTGELFF. The CDR3 DNA reads TGTGCCAGCAGTCGGGGACAGGCGAACACCGGGGAGCTGTTTTTT.